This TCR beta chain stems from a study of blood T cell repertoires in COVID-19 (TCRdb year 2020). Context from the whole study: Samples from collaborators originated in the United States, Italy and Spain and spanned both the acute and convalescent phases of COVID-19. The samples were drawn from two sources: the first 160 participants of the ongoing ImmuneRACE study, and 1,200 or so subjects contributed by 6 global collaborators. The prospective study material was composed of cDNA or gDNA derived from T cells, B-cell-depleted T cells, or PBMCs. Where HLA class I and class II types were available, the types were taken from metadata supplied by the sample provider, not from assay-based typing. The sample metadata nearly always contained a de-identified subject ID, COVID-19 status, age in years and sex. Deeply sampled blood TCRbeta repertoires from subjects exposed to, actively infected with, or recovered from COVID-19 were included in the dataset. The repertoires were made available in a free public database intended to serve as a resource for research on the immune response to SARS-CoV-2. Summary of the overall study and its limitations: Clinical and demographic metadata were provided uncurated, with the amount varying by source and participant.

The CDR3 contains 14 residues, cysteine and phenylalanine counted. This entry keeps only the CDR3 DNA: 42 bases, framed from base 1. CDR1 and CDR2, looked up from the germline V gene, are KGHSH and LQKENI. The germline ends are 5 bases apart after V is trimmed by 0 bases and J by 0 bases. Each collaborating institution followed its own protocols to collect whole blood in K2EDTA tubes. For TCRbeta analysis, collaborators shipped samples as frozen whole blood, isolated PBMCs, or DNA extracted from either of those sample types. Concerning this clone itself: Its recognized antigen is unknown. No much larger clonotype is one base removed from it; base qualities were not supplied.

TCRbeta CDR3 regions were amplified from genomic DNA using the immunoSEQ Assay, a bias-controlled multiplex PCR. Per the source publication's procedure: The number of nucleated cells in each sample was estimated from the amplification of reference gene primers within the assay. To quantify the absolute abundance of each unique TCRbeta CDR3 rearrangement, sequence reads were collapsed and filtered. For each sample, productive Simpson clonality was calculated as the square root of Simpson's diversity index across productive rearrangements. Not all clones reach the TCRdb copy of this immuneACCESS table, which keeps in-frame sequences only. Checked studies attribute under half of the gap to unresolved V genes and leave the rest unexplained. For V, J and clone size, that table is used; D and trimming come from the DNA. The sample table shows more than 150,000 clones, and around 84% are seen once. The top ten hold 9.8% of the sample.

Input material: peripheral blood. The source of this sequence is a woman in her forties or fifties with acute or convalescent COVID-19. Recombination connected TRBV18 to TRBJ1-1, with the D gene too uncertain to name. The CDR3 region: CASSPPGVNTEAFF. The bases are TGTGCCAGCTCACCACCCGGGGTGAACACTGAAGCTTTCTTT. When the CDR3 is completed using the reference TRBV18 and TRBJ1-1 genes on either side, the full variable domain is NAGVMQNPRHLVRRRGQEARLRCSPMKGHSHVYWYRQLPEEGLKFMVYLQKENIIDESGMPKERFSAEFPKEGPSILRIQQVVRGDSAAYFCASSPPGVNTEAFFGQGTRLTVV.